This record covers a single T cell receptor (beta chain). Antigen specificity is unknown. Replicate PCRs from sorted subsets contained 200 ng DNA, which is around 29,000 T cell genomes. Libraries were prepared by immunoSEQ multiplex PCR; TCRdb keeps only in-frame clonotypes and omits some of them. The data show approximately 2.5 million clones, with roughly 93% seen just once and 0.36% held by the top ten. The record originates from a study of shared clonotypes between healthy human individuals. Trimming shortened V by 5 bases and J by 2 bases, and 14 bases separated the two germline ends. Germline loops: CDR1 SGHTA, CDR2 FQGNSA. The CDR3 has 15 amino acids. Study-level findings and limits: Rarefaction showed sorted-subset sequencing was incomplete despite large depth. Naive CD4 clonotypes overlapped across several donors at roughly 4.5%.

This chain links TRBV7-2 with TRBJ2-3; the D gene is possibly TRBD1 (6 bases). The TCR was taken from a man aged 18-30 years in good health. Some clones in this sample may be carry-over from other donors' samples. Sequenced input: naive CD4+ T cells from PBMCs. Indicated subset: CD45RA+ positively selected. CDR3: CASSLQQGPTDTQYF. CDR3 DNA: TGTGCCAGCAGCCTGCAACAGGGACCCACAGATACGCAGTATTTT. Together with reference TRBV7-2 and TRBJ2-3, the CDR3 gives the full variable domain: GAGVSQSPSNKVTEKGKDVELRCDPISGHTALYWYRQSLGQGLEFLIYFQGNSAPDKSGLPSDRFSAERTGGSVSTLTIQRTQQEDSAVYLCASSLQQGPTDTQYFGPGTRLTVL.